The text below deals with one TCR beta chain. The antigen is undetermined. The record originates from a study of siplizumab effects on memory and regulatory T cells. TCRdb's copy holds only in-frame clones and misses some; the assay was immunoSEQ multiplex PCR. The sample records tens of thousands of clones, roughly 78% being singletons. General observations from the study: Naive versus memory phenotype went unassigned for roughly 75-95% of proliferating CD4+ or CD8+ clones.

Germline CDR1 SGHTA, CDR2 FQGNSA. V shed 4 bases and J shed 0 bases, with 10 bases lying between them. This CDR3 has 14 amino acids. The receptor was isolated from a human donor in good health. The V gene is TRBV7-2, the J gene TRBJ2-7; possibly TRBD1 for D (6 bases). Input material: memory CD4+ T cells sorted from blood. This CDR3 reads CASSSSGHSYEQYF. In nucleotides, the CDR3 is TGTGCCAGCAGCTCCTCGGGACACTCCTACGAGCAGTACTTC.